The clone carrying this T cell receptor (beta chain) showed up just a few times. The target antigen is unknown. Each CDR3 protein is one row after TCRdb ran MiXCR on the PCR reads. The data show about half a million distinct CDR3 sequences, 20% to 25% seen once. This sample was taken from a study of molecular identifiers for immune sequencing clone quantification. Study findings and constraints: Effector cells had over 99% of their molecules in clones above 20 RNA copies, while naive cells had under 1%.

From germline, CDR1 is SGHTA and CDR2 FQGNSA. The CDR3 totals 13 residues. Trimming removed 6 bases at V and 6 bases at J, with 12 bases between. Sequencing input: naive CD8+ T cells from blood, with Jurkat cell RNA spiked in. Subset meaning: FACS-sorted CD8+CD4-CCR7+CD45RA+ naive T cells. This clonotype was obtained from a human donor in good health. Some libraries in this study had Jurkat cell RNA spiked in. The chain links TRBV7-2 to TRBJ2-1, with D tentatively TRBD1 (6 bases). This CDR3 reads CASRAGERNEQFF. CDR3 coding DNA: TGTGCCAGCAGGGCAGGGGAACGCAATGAGCAGTTCTTC.